Below, one T cell receptor (beta chain) is given with its context. The clone's antigen remains unknown. No qualities accompany the bases; no much larger clone lies one base away. This record belongs to a study of blood T cell repertoires in COVID-19 (TCRdb year 2020). For context, the study as a whole: The collaborator samples originated in the United States, Italy and Spain and spanned the acute and convalescent phases of COVID-19. The material from the prospective study consisted of cDNA or gDNA derived from T cells, B-cell-depleted T cells, or PBMCs. The dataset comprised deeply sampled blood TCRbeta repertoires from subjects exposed to, actively infected with, or recovered from COVID-19. The repertoires were made available in a free public database intended to serve as a resource for research on the immune response to SARS-CoV-2. Samples came from the ongoing ImmuneRACE study (first 160 participants) plus 1,254 subjects from 6 global collaborators. The sample metadata nearly always contained a de-identified subject ID, COVID-19 status, age in years and sex. Where HLA class I and class II types were available, the types were taken from metadata supplied by the sample provider, not from assay-based typing. Study-wide conclusions, independent of this receptor: The amount of clinical and demographic metadata varied by source and participant and was provided uncurated.

CDR3 length: 14 amino acids, cysteine to phenylalanine. Only the CDR3 region is kept as DNA, spanning 42 bases read in frame from base 1. The germline V gene provides CDR1 SGHTA and CDR2 FQGNSA. V is cut by 7 bases and J by 7 bases, and the space between the germline ends is 19 bases. Participants in the prospective study were aged roughly 18 to 100 years, lived in approximately 26 United States geographic areas, and enrolled through a virtual design. In the prospective study, participants were assigned to cohorts based on the clinical history participants reported in a screening survey and a study questionnaire. A participant counted as exposed if, within 2 weeks of entering the study, that participant had been in contact with someone who had a PCR-confirmed or clinician-diagnosed COVID-19 case. Mobile phlebotomists in the prospective study collected whole blood, serum and a nasopharyngeal or oropharyngeal swab from every participant. Over a roughly two-month period, participants in the prospective study had the option of providing additional blood draws and questionnaires. Before DNA extraction, prospective study blood samples were shipped either frozen or at room temperature.

TCRbeta CDR3 regions were amplified from genomic DNA using the immunoSEQ Assay, a bias-controlled multiplex PCR. On the study's bioinformatics: Nucleated cell counts per sample were estimated from amplification of reference gene primers within the assay. To quantify the absolute abundance of each unique TCRbeta CDR3 rearrangement, sequence reads were collapsed and filtered. Productive Simpson clonality was computed per sample as the square root of Simpson's diversity index over productive rearrangements. TCRdb holds this immuneACCESS table with in-frame rearrangements only. Some clones are missing; in checked studies, unresolved V genes explain under half, and the rest has no known cause. The V and J calls and clone size were taken over from that table, and D and trimming were inferred from the DNA. In all, the sample holds roughly 260,000 clones, and roughly 85% of those were seen once. Of the sample, about 3.8% is held by the ten largest clones.

The origin of this receptor is a woman aged 40 to 50 who had been exposed to COVID-19. The rearrangement combines TRBV7-2 with TRBJ1-1; no D gene is confidently identified. Material for sequencing was PBMCs or T cells enriched from blood (not recorded which). The DNA reads as follows: TGTGCCAGCACCTCGACCGGAGGTTCCTATGAAGCTTTCTTT. Its protein reads: CASTSTGGSYEAFF.